This T cell receptor beta chain was recorded in a study of cytomegalovirus exposure and HLA in healthy donors. Study-wide background: Some 90 million unique TCRs from HLA-typed donors were held in an early data release. Caucasian-associated ancestry cluster membership applied to about 80% of around 400 genotyped donors.

This clone was seen only once. As yet, its antigen is unknown. The PCR ran on 60 Vbeta and 13 Jbeta primers. Generated by immunoSEQ multiplex PCR, the TCRdb table keeps only in-frame clones and is missing some. Of approximately 110,000 clones listed, over 70% are singletons. General study results and limits: Through in vitro validation, a few CMV-associated chains were shown to be specific for CMV antigens. According to an earlier analysis, most TCR beta V segments yielded productive rearrangements about 90% or about 30% of the time.

Trimming took off 5 bases at V and 3 bases at J, with 17 bases between the two ends. The CDR3 consists of 16 residues. Germline values: CDR1 SEHNR, CDR2 FQNEAQ (reference sequence). The TCR was taken from a middle-aged woman in good health and CMV-seronegative. The rearrangement links TRBV7-9 to TRBJ2-1, with a tentative D call TRBD1 (6 bases). Sequenced sample: PBMCs. As DNA, the CDR3 is TGTGCCAGCAGCCCAACGTCAGGGGCCAACTACAATGAGCAGTTCTTC. Its protein is CASSPTSGANYNEQFF.